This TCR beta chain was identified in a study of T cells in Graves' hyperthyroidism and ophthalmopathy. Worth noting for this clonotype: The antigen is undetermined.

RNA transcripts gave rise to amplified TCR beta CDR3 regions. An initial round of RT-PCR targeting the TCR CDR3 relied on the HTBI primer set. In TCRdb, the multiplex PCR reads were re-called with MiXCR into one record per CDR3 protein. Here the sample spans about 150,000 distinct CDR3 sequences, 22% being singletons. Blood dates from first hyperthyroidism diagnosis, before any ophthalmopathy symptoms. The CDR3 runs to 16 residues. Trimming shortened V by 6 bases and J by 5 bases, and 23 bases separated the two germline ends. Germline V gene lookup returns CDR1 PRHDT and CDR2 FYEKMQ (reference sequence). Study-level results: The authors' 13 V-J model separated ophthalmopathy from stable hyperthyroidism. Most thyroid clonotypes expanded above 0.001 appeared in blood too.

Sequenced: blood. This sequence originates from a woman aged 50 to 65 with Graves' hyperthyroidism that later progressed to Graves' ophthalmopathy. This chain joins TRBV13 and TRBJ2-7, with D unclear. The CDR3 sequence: CASRPMRSRPRHEQYF. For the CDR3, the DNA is TGTGCCAGCAGGCCCATGAGAAGCCGGCCCCGCCACGAGCAGTACTTC. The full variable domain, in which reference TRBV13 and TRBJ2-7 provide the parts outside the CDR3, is AAGVIQSPRHLIKEKRETATLKCYPIPRHDTVYWYQQGPGQDPQFLISFYEKMQSDKGSIPDRFSAQQFSDYHSELNMSSLELGDSALYFCASRPMRSRPRHEQYFGPGTRLTVT.